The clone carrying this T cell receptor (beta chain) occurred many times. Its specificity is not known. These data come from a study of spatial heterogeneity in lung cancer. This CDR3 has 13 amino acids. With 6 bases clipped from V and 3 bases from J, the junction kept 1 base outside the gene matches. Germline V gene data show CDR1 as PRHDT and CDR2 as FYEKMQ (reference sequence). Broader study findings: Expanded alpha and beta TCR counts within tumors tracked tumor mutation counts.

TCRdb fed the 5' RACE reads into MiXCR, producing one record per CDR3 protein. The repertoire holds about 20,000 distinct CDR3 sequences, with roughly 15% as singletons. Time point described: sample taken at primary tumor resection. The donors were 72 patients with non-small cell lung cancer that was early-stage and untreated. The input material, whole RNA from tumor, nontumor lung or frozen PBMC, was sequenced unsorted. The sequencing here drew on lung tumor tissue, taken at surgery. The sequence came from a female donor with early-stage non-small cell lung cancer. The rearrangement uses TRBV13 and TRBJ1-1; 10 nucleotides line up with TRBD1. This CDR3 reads CASRGQGDTEAFF. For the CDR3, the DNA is TGTGCCAGCAGAGGACAGGGGGACACTGAAGCTTTCTTT. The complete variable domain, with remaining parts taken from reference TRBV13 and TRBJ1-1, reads AAGVIQSPRHLIKEKRETATLKCYPIPRHDTVYWYQQGPGQDPQFLISFYEKMQSDKGSIPDRFSAQQFSDYHSELNMSSLELGDSALYFCASRGQGDTEAFFGQGTRLTVV.